A selection of T cell receptor beta chains follows, all from one sample in a study of blood T cell repertoires in COVID-19. Using immunoSEQ multiplex PCR, the repertoire was profiled, and TCRdb retains in-frame clones only, with some absent. Here the sample spans under 200,000 clones, around 86% being singletons. The source material was peripheral blood. These receptors were collected from a woman of 80 years or more in a cohort sampled during active or convalescent COVID-19. Each CDR3 is given with its conserved first and last residue. A D gene is named only where the DNA matches it firmly. Clone size appears in some rows only: once, few, many, or a class for an expanded clone.

D	J	V	size	DNA	CDR3
TRBD1	TRBJ1-1	TRBV18	-	TGTGCCAGCTCTGGTGACCCACAGGGGATCCTTAACACTGAAGCTTTCTTT	CASSGDPQGILNTEAFF
-	TRBJ2-3	TRBV30	-	TGTGCCGTGGATGAACTAGCTGGAGATACGCAGTATTTT	CAVDELAGDTQYF
-	TRBJ1-5	TRBV2	-	TGTGCCAGCAGGGCAGGCGGGGCGACCTTCAATCAGCCCCAGCATTTT	CASRAGGATFNQPQHF
-	TRBJ2-4	TRBV27	-	TGTGCCAGCAGTTTCGGGCAGGGAGGCAAAAACATTCAGTACTTC	CASSFGQGGKNIQYF
TRBD1	TRBJ1-5	TRBV6-5	-	TGTGCCAGCAGCGTACGACAGGGTAGCAATCAGCCCCAGCATTTT	CASSVRQGSNQPQHF
-	TRBJ2-4	TRBV6-5	-	TGTGCCAGCAGCACCGGGACTCATATAGTTGTTCAGTACTTC	CASSTGTHIVVQYF
-	TRBJ1-3	TRBV5-4	-	TGTGCCAGCAGCTTGGCCGGGGGAGGAAACACCATATATTTT	CASSLAGGGNTIYF
-	TRBJ2-5	TRBV10-1	-	TGCGCCAGCCGGACTGGGTACTGGGAGACCCAGTACTTC	CASRTGYWETQYF
TRBD1	TRBJ2-1	TRBV6-5	once	TGTGCCAGCAGCCGACAGGGGTATTCCTACAATGAGCAGTTCTTC	CASSRQGYSYNEQFF
TRBD1	TRBJ1-6	TRBV27	-	TGTGCCAGCTGGGCCCGGGACAGAGGGTTCGCTTCACCCCTCCACTTT	CASWARDRGFASPLHF
TRBD1	TRBJ1-6	TRBV27	-	TGTGCCAGCAGAGACAGGGAAAGCTCCTATAATTCACCCCTCCACTTT	CASRDRESSYNSPLHF
TRBD1	TRBJ1-5	TRBV5-1	-	TGCGCCAGCAGCGCAGGGACAGGTAATCAGCCCCAGCATTTT	CASSAGTGNQPQHF
-	TRBJ1-2	TRBV3-1/TRBV3-2	-	TGTGCCAGCAGCACACGGAGCTATGGCTACACCTTC	CASSTRSYGYTF
TRBD1	TRBJ1-2	TRBV6-5	-	TGTGCCAGCAAAAAAGGGACAGACCTTTATGGCTACACCTTC	CASKKGTDLYGYTF
TRBD1	TRBJ2-2	TRBV2	-	TGTGCCAGCAGCTCAGGGGGCGCGGGGTCAGTTACCGGGGAGCTGTTTTTT	CASSSGGAGSVTGELFF
-	TRBJ2-2	TRBV10-1	few	TGCGCCAGCAGACCGGGACTGTCGAACACCGGGGAGCTGTTTTTT	CASRPGLSNTGELFF
-	TRBJ1-1	TRBV7-9	-	TGTGCCAGCAGCGAGCCGACAGCCTCTAAACCCAAAGCTTTCTTT	CASSEPTASKPKAFF
-	TRBJ1-1	TRBV5-1	-	TGCGCCAGCAGCTTAACTCAGAACACTGAAGCTTTCTTT	CASSLTQNTEAFF
-	TRBJ1-4	TRBV30	once	TGTGCCTGGAGTGTATGGGGGGCGGGGGGCCGAGAAAAACTGTTTTTT	CAWSVWGAGGREKLFF
-	TRBJ2-7	TRBV29-1	-	TGCAGCGTCGCCCTGACTGCGGCCGGCGAGCAGTACTTC	CSVALTAAGEQYF
TRBD1	TRBJ1-5	TRBV19	-	TGTGCCAGTAGTTCCGGACAGGTCAATCAGCCCCAGCATTTT	CASSSGQVNQPQHF
TRBD1	TRBJ1-2	TRBV27	-	TGTGCCAGTTGGGACAGGGTGGTTTATGGCTACACCTTC	CASWDRVVYGYTF
-	TRBJ1-2	TRBV6-1	-	TGTGCCAGCAGTGAAAGTCGCCCACTCTCAGGGACTTATGGCTACACCTTC	CASSESRPLSGTYGYTF
TRBD2	TRBJ2-1	TRBV11-3	-	TGTGCCAGCAGCCGGTCGCGGCGGGAGGGTCGGGAGCAGTTCTTC	CASSRSRREGREQFF
-	TRBJ1-6	TRBV28	-	TGTGCCAGCAGTTTATATCTCTCTAATTCACCCCTCCACTTT	CASSLYLSNSPLHF
-	TRBJ1-2	TRBV4-3	-	TGCGCCAGCAGCCAAGATTACGGTGGCTACACCTTC	CASSQDYGGYTF
-	TRBJ1-2	TRBV5-8	-	TGTGCCAGCAGCCCCTATGGGGGGAACTATGGCTACACCTTC	CASSPYGGNYGYTF
TRBD1	TRBJ1-4	TRBV6-1	-	TGTGCCAGCAGTGGCACGAGGGACAGGGGGCGGGGTAATGAAAAACTGTTTTTT	CASSGTRDRGRGNEKLFF
TRBD2	TRBJ2-1	TRBV29-1	once	TGCAGCCCTGGACTAGCGGGGAGTGAGCAGTTCTTC	CSPGLAGSEQFF
-	TRBJ1-4	TRBV30	once	TGTGCCTGGAGCAAACAGGCAACTAATGAAAAACTGTTTTTT	CAWSKQATNEKLFF
-	TRBJ1-1	TRBV28	-	TGTGCCAGCAGTCCAGGGAGGAGGAACACTGAAGCTTTCTTT	CASSPGRRNTEAFF
-	TRBJ2-5	TRBV29-1	many	TGCAGCGTTGGTAGAGGTGGGACATACCAAGAGACCCAGTACTTC	CSVGRGGTYQETQYF
TRBD1	TRBJ2-3	TRBV5-1	-	TGCGCCAGCAGCTCAGACAGGGGTGCAGATACGCAGTATTTT	CASSSDRGADTQYF
TRBD1	TRBJ1-2	TRBV5-5	-	TGTGCCAGCAGCTTGGACAGGGGGCGAGTTCGGGGAGGCTATGGCTACACCTTC	CASSLDRGRVRGGYGYTF
TRBD1	TRBJ1-1	TRBV28	-	TGTGCCAGCAGTACCTTTTCGGACAGGGCTTTCTTT	CASSTFSDRAFF
-	TRBJ1-1	TRBV11-2	-	TGTGCCAGCAGCTTAGTTCAGTCGAACACTGAAGCTTTCTTT	CASSLVQSNTEAFF
TRBD2	TRBJ2-2	TRBV9	-	TGTGCCAGCAGCGTAGCCCTAGCGGCGGGCGGGGAGCTGTTTTTT	CASSVALAAGGELFF
-	TRBJ1-1	TRBV5-5	-	TGTGCCAGCAGCTTGCAGGGGAACACTGAAGCTTTCTTT	CASSLQGNTEAFF
TRBD2	TRBJ2-1	TRBV10-1	-	TGCGCCAGCAGTGAGGGACTAGCGGGGAAAAATGAGCAGTTCTTC	CASSEGLAGKNEQFF
TRBD1	TRBJ1-4	TRBV30	-	TGTGCCTGGAGTCAACAGGGGGCAGGTGAAAAACTGTTTTTT	CAWSQQGAGEKLFF
-	TRBJ1-2	TRBV28	-	TGTGCCAGCAGTTCACTCCGCCACTATGGCTACACCTTC	CASSSLRHYGYTF
TRBD2	TRBJ2-1	TRBV29-1	-	TGCAGCGTTGCGACTAGCGGGAGCTACAATGAGCAGTTCTTC	CSVATSGSYNEQFF
-	TRBJ1-1	TRBV5-7	-	TGTGCCAGCAGCGATACTTGGACAGTCAACACTGAAGCTTTCTTT	CASSDTWTVNTEAFF
-	TRBJ1-1	TRBV12-3/TRBV12-4	-	TGTGCCAGCAGGGATACAGGTTACACTGAAGCTTTCTTT	CASRDTGYTEAFF
TRBD1	TRBJ2-5	TRBV5-6	once	TGTGCCAGCAACAAACAGGGGCAAGAGACCCAGTACTTC	CASNKQGQETQYF
TRBD1	TRBJ1-2	TRBV11-2	-	TGTGCCAGCAGATTAAACAGGGGCGTAATGTTAGGGAACTATGGCTACACCTTC	CASRLNRGVMLGNYGYTF
-	TRBJ2-4	TRBV7-9	few	TGTGCCAGCAGCCCGCGCCTTGGGGCAGGAGGGGCCAAAAACATTCAGTACTTC	CASSPRLGAGGAKNIQYF
-	TRBJ2-5	TRBV7-7	-	TGTGCCAGCAGCCCTCGGCGGGACGGGACCCAGTACTTC	CASSPRRDGTQYF
-	TRBJ2-2	TRBV7-9	-	TGTGCCAGCAGCCCCGGGATCCGAAGCCGCACCGGGGAGCTGTTTTTT	CASSPGIRSRTGELFF
-	TRBJ1-2	TRBV6-5	-	TGTGCCAGCAGTCTCAGGGAAGAAGGCTACACCTTC	CASSLREEGYTF
-	TRBJ1-4	TRBV25-1	-	TGTGCCAGCAGTGAGTCTTTAACAACTAATGAAAAACTGTTTTTT	CASSESLTTNEKLFF
TRBD1	TRBJ1-2	TRBV5-1	-	TGCGCCAGCAGCTTCGGGACAGGGGGGCTCTATGGCTACACCTTC	CASSFGTGGLYGYTF
-	TRBJ1-1	TRBV28	once	TGTGCCAGCAGCTCGCCACAGGAGACCATGAACACTGAAGCTTTCTTT	CASSSPQETMNTEAFF
-	TRBJ1-1	TRBV13	-	TGTGCCAGCAGCCCTACTGCCTACAACACTGAAGCTTTCTTT	CASSPTAYNTEAFF
TRBD1	TRBJ2-1	TRBV12-5	-	TGTGCTAGTGGTGTGACAGGGGCCTACAATGAGCAGTTCTTC	CASGVTGAYNEQFF
-	TRBJ2-3	TRBV19	-	TGTGCCAGTAGTAAGCGGCAGGGGACAGATACGCAGTATTTT	CASSKRQGTDTQYF
-	TRBJ1-4	TRBV5-1	-	TGCGCCAGCAGCTTGGGACAGGCCGGACGTGAAAAACTGTTTTTT	CASSLGQAGREKLFF